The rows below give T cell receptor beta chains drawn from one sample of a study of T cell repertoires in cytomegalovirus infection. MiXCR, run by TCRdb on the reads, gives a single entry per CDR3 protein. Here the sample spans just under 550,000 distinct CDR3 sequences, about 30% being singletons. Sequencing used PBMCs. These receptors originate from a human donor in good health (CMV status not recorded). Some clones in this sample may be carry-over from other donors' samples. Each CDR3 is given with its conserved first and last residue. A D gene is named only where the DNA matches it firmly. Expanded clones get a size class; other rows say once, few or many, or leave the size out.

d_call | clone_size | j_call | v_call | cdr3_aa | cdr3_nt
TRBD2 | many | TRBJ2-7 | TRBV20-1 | CSASGGRAFGEQYF | TGCAGTGCTAGCGGCGGGAGGGCCTTCGGGGAGCAGTACTTC
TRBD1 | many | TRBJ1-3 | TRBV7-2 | CASSSRQGAGNTIYF | TGTGCCAGCAGCTCGCGACAGGGGGCGGGAAACACCATATATTTT
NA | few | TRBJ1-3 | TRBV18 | CASSPFEVDGNTIYF | TGTGCCAGCTCACCATTCGAGGTTGACGGAAACACCATATATTTT
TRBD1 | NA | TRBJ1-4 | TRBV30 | CAGQGQANEKLFF | TGTGCCGGACAGGGACAGGCTAATGAAAAACTGTTTTTT
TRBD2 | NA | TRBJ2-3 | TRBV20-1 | CSARDLGTSGADTQYF | TGCAGTGCTAGAGATCTGGGGACTAGCGGAGCGGATACGCAGTATTTT
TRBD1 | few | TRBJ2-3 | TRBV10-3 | CAISESIRDRDRDTQYF | TGTGCCATCAGTGAGTCGATCCGGGACAGGGATCGAGATACGCAGTATTTT
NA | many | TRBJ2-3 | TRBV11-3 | CASSLEGSGTDTQYF | TGTGCCAGCAGCTTAGAAGGATCCGGGACAGATACGCAGTATTTT
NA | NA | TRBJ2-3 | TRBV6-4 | CASTDPLTDTQYF | TGTGCCAGCACCGACCCCCTCACAGATACGCAGTATTTT
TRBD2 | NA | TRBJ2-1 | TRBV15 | CATSREVGAGEYYNEQFF | TGTGCCACCAGCAGAGAGGTCGGCGCGGGAGAGTACTACAATGAGCAGTTCTTC
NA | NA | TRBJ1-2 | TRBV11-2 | CASSLERTDYGYTF | TGTGCCAGCAGCTTAGAACGGACAGACTATGGCTACACCTTC
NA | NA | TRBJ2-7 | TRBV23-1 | CASQRRRGSYEQYF | TGCGCCAGCCAAAGACGGCGAGGGTCCTACGAGCAGTACTTC
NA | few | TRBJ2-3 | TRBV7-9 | CASSSWASEVDTQYF | TGTGCCAGCAGCTCCTGGGCCAGCGAGGTAGATACGCAGTATTTT
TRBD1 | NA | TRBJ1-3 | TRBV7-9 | CASSGGTGGNTIYF | TGTGCCAGCAGCGGAGGGACAGGTGGAAACACCATATATTTT
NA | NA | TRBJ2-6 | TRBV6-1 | CASSGRQSTRVLTF | TGTGCCAGCAGTGGGCGACAGTCGACAAGGGTCCTGACTTTC
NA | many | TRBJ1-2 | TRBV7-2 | CASSLGLRTTSYGYTF | TGTGCCAGCAGCTTAGGTCTAAGGACAACTTCATATGGCTACACCTTC
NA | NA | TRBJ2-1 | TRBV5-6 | CASSPPDANEQFF | TGTGCCAGCAGCCCCCCGGACGCCAATGAGCAGTTCTTC
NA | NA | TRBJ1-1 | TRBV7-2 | CASSLARTNTEAFF | TGTGCCAGCAGCTTAGCCAGGACCAACACTGAAGCTTTCTTT
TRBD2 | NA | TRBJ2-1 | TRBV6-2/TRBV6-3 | CASSYLAGVLNEQFF | TGTGCCAGCAGTTACCTAGCGGGAGTTCTCAATGAGCAGTTCTTC
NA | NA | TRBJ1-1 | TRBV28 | CASTAQGVSTEAFF | TGTGCCAGCACCGCACAGGGCGTCTCGACTGAAGCTTTCTTT
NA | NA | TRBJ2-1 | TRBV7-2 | CASSVEFYNEQFF | TGTGCCAGCAGCGTTGAGTTCTACAATGAGCAGTTCTTC
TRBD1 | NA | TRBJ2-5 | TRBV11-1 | CASSLGTGLVETQYF | TGTGCCAGCAGCCTCGGGACAGGGCTTGTAGAGACCCAGTACTTC
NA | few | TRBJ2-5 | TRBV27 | CASRTGARETQYF | TGTGCCAGCAGGACCGGGGCCCGGGAGACCCAGTACTTC
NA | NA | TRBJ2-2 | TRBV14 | CASSRALPFNTGELFF | TGTGCCAGCAGCCGAGCCCTCCCTTTCAACACCGGGGAGCTGTTTTTT
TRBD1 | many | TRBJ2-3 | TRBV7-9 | CASKQTGQGIADTQYF | TGTGCCAGCAAACAAACGGGACAGGGGATTGCAGATACGCAGTATTTT
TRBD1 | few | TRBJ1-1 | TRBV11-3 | CASSLITGGEAFF | TGTGCCAGCAGCTTAATAACAGGGGGGGAAGCTTTCTTT
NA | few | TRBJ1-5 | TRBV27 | CASSLKGPRGGQPQHF | TGTGCCAGCAGTTTAAAAGGCCCCAGGGGCGGTCAGCCCCAGCATTTT
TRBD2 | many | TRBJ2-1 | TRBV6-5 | CASSYSKRGQGSTSGPYVEQFF | TGTGCCAGCAGTTACTCGAAAAGAGGACAGGGTTCGACTAGCGGGCCGTATGTTGAGCAGTTCTTC
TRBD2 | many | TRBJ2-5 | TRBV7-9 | CASSLALLAGEPSGETQYF | TGTGCCAGCAGCTTAGCGCTTCTCGCGGGAGAGCCCTCCGGAGAGACCCAGTACTTC
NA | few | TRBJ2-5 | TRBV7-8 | CASSLIRSETQYF | TGTGCCAGCAGCTTAATTCGGTCGGAGACCCAGTACTTC
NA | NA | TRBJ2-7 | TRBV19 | CASSIVWGISYEQYF | TGTGCCAGTAGTATAGTATGGGGAATCTCCTACGAGCAGTACTTC
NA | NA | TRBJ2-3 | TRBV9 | CASSPRLVFDTQYF | TGTGCCAGCAGCCCACGACTAGTCTTCGATACGCAGTATTTT
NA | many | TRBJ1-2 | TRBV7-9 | CASSLSFAGTDHNYGYTF | TGTGCCAGCAGCTTATCATTCGCCGGGACTGATCATAACTATGGCTACACCTTC
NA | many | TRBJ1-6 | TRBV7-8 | CASSSQGTHSPLHF | TGTGCCAGCAGCTCTCAGGGGACCCATTCACCCCTCCACTTT
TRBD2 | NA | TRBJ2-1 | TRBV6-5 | CASSYSLAGRVDEQFF | TGTGCCAGCAGTTACTCTCTAGCGGGGAGGGTGGATGAGCAGTTCTTC
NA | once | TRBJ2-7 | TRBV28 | CASSLGAGSGFEQYF | TGTGCCAGCAGTCTAGGGGCAGGGAGTGGGTTCGAGCAGTACTTC
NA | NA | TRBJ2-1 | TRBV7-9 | CASSLRVPKHYNEQFF | TGTGCCAGCAGCTTAAGGGTACCCAAGCACTACAATGAGCAGTTCTTC
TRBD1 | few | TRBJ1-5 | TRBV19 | CASRGSGQLNQPQHF | TGTGCCAGTAGAGGTTCGGGACAGCTCAATCAGCCCCAGCATTTT
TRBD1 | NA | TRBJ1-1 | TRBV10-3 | CAIRTGGALRTEAFF | TGTGCCATCAGGACAGGGGGTGCCCTTAGGACTGAAGCTTTCTTT
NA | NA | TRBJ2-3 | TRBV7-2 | CASSLAALATDTQYF | TGTGCCAGCAGCTTAGCAGCGCTAGCGACAGATACGCAGTATTTT
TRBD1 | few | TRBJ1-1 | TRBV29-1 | CSHGQGGPTEAFF | TGCAGCCACGGACAGGGGGGTCCCACTGAAGCTTTCTTT
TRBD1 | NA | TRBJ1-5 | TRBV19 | CASRDRLGVNQPQHF | TGTGCCAGTAGGGACAGGCTTGGCGTCAATCAGCCCCAGCATTTT
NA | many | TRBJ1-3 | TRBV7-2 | CASSLRGVRRGNTIYF | TGTGCCAGCAGCTTAAGAGGGGTGCGCCGAGGAAACACCATATATTTT
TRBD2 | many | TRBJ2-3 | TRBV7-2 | CASTGLAGGGNTQYF | TGTGCCAGCACCGGACTAGCGGGAGGGGGGAATACGCAGTATTTT
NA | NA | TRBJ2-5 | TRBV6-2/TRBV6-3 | CATQSRAETQYF | TGTGCCACCCAGAGCCGGGCGGAGACCCAGTACTTC
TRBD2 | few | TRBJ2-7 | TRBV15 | CATSTGLAGYEQYF | TGTGCCACCAGCACGGGACTAGCGGGATACGAGCAGTACTTC
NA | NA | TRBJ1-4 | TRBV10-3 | CAISDYTATNEKLFF | TGTGCCATCAGTGATTACACCGCAACTAATGAAAAACTGTTTTTT
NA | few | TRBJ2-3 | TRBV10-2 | CASTEWVGSDTQYF | TGCGCCAGCACCGAATGGGTAGGGTCAGATACGCAGTATTTT
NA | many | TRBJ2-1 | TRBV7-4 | CASSLSLISYNEQFF | TGTGCCAGCAGCCTGTCTTTAATCTCCTACAATGAGCAGTTCTTC
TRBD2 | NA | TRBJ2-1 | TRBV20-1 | CSARVQGLAGGGEQFF | TGCAGTGCTAGAGTTCAGGGACTAGCGGGAGGTGGTGAGCAGTTCTTC
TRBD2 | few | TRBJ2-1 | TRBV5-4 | CASSLALAVSSYNEQFF | TGTGCCAGCAGCTTGGCTCTAGCGGTGAGCTCCTACAATGAGCAGTTCTTC
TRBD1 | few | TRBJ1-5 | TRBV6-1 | CASRATGVSGQPQHF | TGTGCCAGCAGGGCTACAGGGGTTAGCGGTCAGCCCCAGCATTTT